These 3 T cell receptor beta chains came from one sample sequenced in a study of T cells in Graves' hyperthyroidism and ophthalmopathy (dated by TCRdb to between 2018 and 2020). Libraries were constructed by multiplex PCR. Sequencing relied on an Illumina HiSeq 2000. Amplification of TCR beta CDR3 regions was carried out from RNA transcripts. The TCR CDR3 was subjected to a first round of RT-PCR using the HTBI primer set and the Qiagen OneStep RT-PCR kit. TCRdb reanalyzed the raw reads on its own, using fastp at Q25 for trimming and MiXCR for clone calling, and kept in-frame beta chains. Every CDR3 protein is listed once, alongside the most common genes and DNA of its rows. The sample data list hundreds of thousands of distinct CDR3 sequences, and 15% to 20% of these were observed just once. Of the sample, roughly 50% falls within the top ten clones. Material for sequencing was blood. The receptors were gathered from a man in his forties with Graves' ophthalmopathy.

Ten or more counts support this clonotype. The rearrangement uses TRBV27 and TRBJ1-1, with 7 nucleotides matching TRBD1. J lost 6 bases, V lost 3 bases, and 1 base had no gene match. The germline V gene has CDR1 MNHEY and CDR2 SMNVEV (reference sequence). This CDR3 is 12 amino acids long. The CDR3 loop is CASSFQGAEAFF. In nucleotides, the CDR3 is TGTGCCAGCAGTTTTCAGGGGGCTGAAGCTTTCTTT.

This clonotype was counted a few times. The chain employs TRBV7-2 and TRBJ2-5; possibly TRBD1 for D (6 bases). There are 13 residues in the CDR3. V was trimmed by 3 bases and J by 5 bases, leaving 10 bases between them. Germline lookup yields CDR1 SGHTA and CDR2 FQGNSA. CDR3 region: CASSFNREETQYF. The CDR3 DNA sequence: TGTGCCAGCAGCTTCAACAGGGAGGAGACCCAGTACTTC.

This clonotype was found once. This sequence joins TRBV5-4 and TRBJ2-5, with 10 nucleotides matching TRBD1. This CDR3 spans 16 amino acids. The junction had 3 bases not matched to a gene; V was cut back by 0 bases and J by 1 base. The germline V gene has CDR1 SGHNT and CDR2 YYREEE (reference sequence). CDR3: CASSLETGGPQETQYF. As DNA, the CDR3 is TGTGCCAGCAGCTTGGAGACAGGGGGCCCCCAAGAGACCCAGTACTTC. Combining the CDR3 with reference TRBV5-4 and TRBJ2-5 gives the whole variable domain ETGVTQSPTHLIKTRGQQVTLRCSSQSGHNTVSWYQQALGQGPQFIFQYYREEENGRGNFPPRFSGLQFPNYSSELNVNALELDDSALYLCASSLETGGPQETQYFGPGTRLLVL.